The rows below give T cell receptor beta chains drawn from one sample of a study of blood T cells in healthy people across ages. TCRdb re-analysed the 5' RACE reads in MiXCR, keeping a single row per CDR3 protein. The data hold about 650,000 distinct CDR3 sequences, with approximately 31% observed a single time. Sequenced: blood. These receptors were collected from a woman aged 80 or over in good health. The CDR3 runs from the conserved cysteine through the conserved F or W. A D gene is named only where the DNA matches it firmly. Some rows mark clone size as missing; the rest say once, few, many or name a class of expanded clone.

size: many; J: TRBJ1-6; V: TRBV27; D: -; DNA: TGTGCCAGCAGTTCCTATAATTCACCCCTCCACTTT; CDR3: CASSSYNSPLHF
size: many; J: TRBJ2-3; V: TRBV7-8; D: TRBD2; DNA: TGTGCCAGCAGCCAAACTAGCGGCCTCACAGATACGCAGTATTTT; CDR3: CASSQTSGLTDTQYF
size: -; J: TRBJ2-1; V: TRBV20-1; D: TRBD2; DNA: TGCAGTGCTAGACTCCGGGGGGGCTCCTACAATGAGCAGTTCTTC; CDR3: CSARLRGGSYNEQFF
size: many; J: TRBJ2-1; V: TRBV6-6; D: TRBD1; DNA: TGTGCCAGCAGTCCACCGGGACAGGCGGGGTCCAATGAGCAGTTCTTC; CDR3: CASSPPGQAGSNEQFF
size: many; J: TRBJ2-7; V: TRBV6-5; D: TRBD1; DNA: TGTGCCAGCAGTTACTCGAGTTGGGACAGGGGGACCTACGAGCAGTACTTC; CDR3: CASSYSSWDRGTYEQYF
size: many; J: TRBJ1-2; V: TRBV12-3/TRBV12-4; D: -; DNA: TGTGCCAGCAGCCCCGGACAGTTTGGCTACACCTTC; CDR3: CASSPGQFGYTF
size: -; J: TRBJ2-7; V: TRBV27; D: TRBD2; DNA: TGTGCCAGCAGGCCCCTAGCGGGAGGGCCCTCGTTTCCCTACGAGCAGTACTTC; CDR3: CASRPLAGGPSFPYEQYF
size: many; J: TRBJ2-3; V: TRBV5-4; D: -; DNA: TGTGCCAGCAGCCCACCTTACGGGACGCAGGGACAAGATACGCAGTATTTT; CDR3: CASSPPYGTQGQDTQYF
size: -; J: TRBJ1-2; V: TRBV12-3/TRBV12-4; D: -; DNA: TGTGCCAGCAGTTTGGCTGCAGGGGATAATGGCTACACCTTC; CDR3: CASSLAAGDNGYTF
size: many; J: TRBJ1-2; V: TRBV7-2; D: -; DNA: TGTGCCAGCAGCTTAGACAAGGCCAAGTATGGCTACACCTTC; CDR3: CASSLDKAKYGYTF
size: -; J: TRBJ2-1; V: TRBV9; D: -; DNA: TGTGCCAGCAGCGTAGCGGGAGAATCCTACAATGAGCAGTTCTTC; CDR3: CASSVAGESYNEQFF
size: -; J: TRBJ2-3; V: TRBV20-1; D: TRBD2; DNA: TGCAGTGCTAGTGGGCTAGCGGAACGAGACACAGATACGCAGTATTTT; CDR3: CSASGLAERDTDTQYF
size: once; J: TRBJ2-5; V: TRBV7-2; D: -; DNA: TGTGCCAGCAGCCCTCAGTTTAGGAGCGCAGTGGAGACCCAGTACTTC; CDR3: CASSPQFRSAVETQYF
size: -; J: TRBJ1-2; V: TRBV29-1; D: TRBD1; DNA: TGCAGCGTTGACCTTCCAGGGGGCAAACGTCGCGGCTACACCTTC; CDR3: CSVDLPGGKRRGYTF
size: many; J: TRBJ2-1; V: TRBV20-1; D: TRBD2; DNA: TGCAGTCAGAGCGGGGGGGCTTGGGATGAGCAGTTCTTC; CDR3: CSQSGGAWDEQFF
size: many; J: TRBJ1-1; V: TRBV20-1; D: -; DNA: TGCAGTGCTAGAGATTTGGTGGGCATGAACACTGAAGCTTTCTTT; CDR3: CSARDLVGMNTEAFF
size: many; J: TRBJ2-5; V: TRBV20-1; D: -; DNA: TGCAGTGCGGGGAAAAGCGGGGAGACCCAGTACTTC; CDR3: CSAGKSGETQYF
size: few; J: TRBJ2-2; V: TRBV5-1; D: TRBD2; DNA: TGCGCCAGCAGCCGGGAGGGCGCCGGGGAGCTGTTTTTT; CDR3: CASSREGAGELFF
size: -; J: TRBJ2-3; V: TRBV20-1; D: -; DNA: TGCAGTGCTAGGGTGTCAGGGAGTCTCACAGATACGCAGTATTTT; CDR3: CSARVSGSLTDTQYF
size: -; J: TRBJ2-3; V: TRBV7-2; D: -; DNA: TGTGCCAGCAGCTCGCTCCTACAGGCACGCACAGATACGCAGTATTTT; CDR3: CASSSLLQARTDTQYF
size: many; J: TRBJ2-4; V: TRBV5-1; D: -; DNA: TGCGCCAGCAGCTTGTGGGCCGCGGGCATTCAGTACTTC; CDR3: CASSLWAAGIQYF
size: many; J: TRBJ2-7; V: TRBV5-5; D: -; DNA: TGTGCCAGCAGCTTGCAGGCAGAGGTGTACTACTACGAGCAGTACTTC; CDR3: CASSLQAEVYYYEQYF
size: -; J: TRBJ1-2; V: TRBV6-1; D: -; DNA: TGTGCCAGCCAAATTAGATCCCCGGGACAATCGTCTGTTTTCTATGGCTACACCTTC; CDR3: CASQIRSPGQSSVFYGYTF
size: few; J: TRBJ2-2; V: TRBV7-2; D: TRBD1; DNA: TGTGCCAGCAGCCCGACAGGGGGGGATCGCGGGGAGCTGTTTTTT; CDR3: CASSPTGGDRGELFF
size: many; J: TRBJ2-7; V: TRBV6-6; D: TRBD2; DNA: TGTGCCAGCAGTTACGGTGGGGGGGGCTACGAGCAGTACTTC; CDR3: CASSYGGGGYEQYF
size: many; J: TRBJ1-2; V: TRBV25-1; D: TRBD1; DNA: TGTGCCAGCACCCATCAAGGCCCCGACAGGGCGTATGGCTACACCTTC; CDR3: CASTHQGPDRAYGYTF
size: many; J: TRBJ2-1; V: TRBV27; D: -; DNA: TGTGCCAGCAGTACCATGTTGGGAATGGGCCGCGATGAGCAGTTCTTC; CDR3: CASSTMLGMGRDEQFF
size: -; J: TRBJ2-7; V: TRBV27; D: -; DNA: TGTGCCAGCAGACCGCATTATAGGGCCTACGAGCAGTACTTC; CDR3: CASRPHYRAYEQYF
size: few; J: TRBJ1-5; V: TRBV7-6; D: TRBD1; DNA: TGTGCCTGCAGCTCGACAGGGGGCCAGCCCCAGCATTTT; CDR3: CACSSTGGQPQHF
size: -; J: TRBJ2-1; V: TRBV6-5; D: -; DNA: TGTGCCAGCAGTTACGTTTCCCAGGGGCGTCGATATGAGCGGTTCTTC; CDR3: CASSYVSQGRRYERFF
size: -; J: TRBJ1-2; V: TRBV20-1; D: TRBD1; DNA: TGCAGTGCTTCTCCGCCGGGACAGGGGGCGGGAGGCTACACCTTC; CDR3: CSASPPGQGAGGYTF
size: few; J: TRBJ2-3; V: TRBV20-1; D: -; DNA: TGCAGTGCCGCGCGGACATCAACGGGGGATACGCAGTATTTT; CDR3: CSAARTSTGDTQYF
size: many; J: TRBJ2-3; V: TRBV2; D: -; DNA: TGTGCCAGCAGTGGACAGGCGGCCTCCTTATTTAGCACAGATACGCAGTATTTT; CDR3: CASSGQAASLFSTDTQYF
size: -; J: TRBJ2-2; V: TRBV20-1; D: -; DNA: TGCAGTGCCAGGACGGCGAACACCGGGGAGCTGTTTTTT; CDR3: CSARTANTGELFF
size: few; J: TRBJ2-7; V: TRBV15; D: -; DNA: TGTGCCACCAGCAGGGAGCGAACCTCCTACAATGAGCAGTACTTC; CDR3: CATSRERTSYNEQYF
size: few; J: TRBJ1-1; V: TRBV5-1; D: -; DNA: TGCGCCAGCAGCTTGGGCAGGGCTAATGAAGCTTTCTTT; CDR3: CASSLGRANEAFF
size: many; J: TRBJ2-1; V: TRBV13; D: -; DNA: TGTGCCAGCAGCTTAGTGGCGAATGAGCAGTTCTTC; CDR3: CASSLVANEQFF
size: many; J: TRBJ2-1; V: TRBV7-9; D: -; DNA: TGTGCCAGCAGCTTACGGGCCAACAATGAGCAGTTCTTC; CDR3: CASSLRANNEQFF
size: -; J: TRBJ2-5; V: TRBV7-2; D: -; DNA: TGTGCCAGCAGCCGATCGGGGGTTAAAGAGACCCAGTACTTC; CDR3: CASSRSGVKETQYF
size: many; J: TRBJ1-2; V: TRBV7-8; D: -; DNA: TGTGCCAGCAGCTTAACCCCGAAGGACTATGGCTACACCTTC; CDR3: CASSLTPKDYGYTF
size: many; J: TRBJ2-6; V: TRBV10-3; D: -; DNA: TGTGCCATCCGGGGAACTGGGGCCAACGTCCTGACTTTC; CDR3: CAIRGTGANVLTF
size: few; J: TRBJ1-1; V: TRBV10-3; D: TRBD1; DNA: TGTGCCATCAGTGACCCCTACAGGGGGAGTGACACTGAAGCTTTCTTT; CDR3: CAISDPYRGSDTEAFF
size: few; J: TRBJ1-4; V: TRBV6-5; D: -; DNA: TGTGCCAGCAGTTATTCCGGGACCCCTAGAATAGAAAAACTGTTTTTT; CDR3: CASSYSGTPRIEKLFF
size: many; J: TRBJ2-5; V: TRBV2; D: -; DNA: TGTGCCAGCAGGCTCGACAGGAAGGAGACCCAGTACTTC; CDR3: CASRLDRKETQYF
size: many; J: TRBJ2-6; V: TRBV4-1; D: -; DNA: TGCGCCAGCAGCCAAGAGGAGGGGCTAGGGGCCAACGTCCTGACTTTC; CDR3: CASSQEEGLGANVLTF
size: many; J: TRBJ2-1; V: TRBV15; D: TRBD1; DNA: TGTGCCACCACCCTGACAGGGACGCGTGAGCAGTTCTTC; CDR3: CATTLTGTREQFF
size: many; J: TRBJ1-4; V: TRBV4-1; D: -; DNA: TGCGCCAGCAGCCAAGATGAGCGGCGTGAAAAACTGTTTTTT; CDR3: CASSQDERREKLFF
size: -; J: TRBJ1-5; V: TRBV20-1; D: -; DNA: TGCAGTGCTAGAGACAGCCGGACCCCTCAGGGTCAGCCCCGGCATTTT; CDR3: CSARDSRTPQGQPRHF
size: many; J: TRBJ2-5; V: TRBV3-1; D: TRBD1; DNA: TGTGCCAGCAGCCAAGAATCGGAGACAGGGAAGAAGACCCAGTACTTC; CDR3: CASSQESETGKKTQYF
size: many; J: TRBJ2-7; V: TRBV30; D: TRBD1; DNA: TGTGCCTGGTCGACAGGGAACTACGAGCAGTACTTC; CDR3: CAWSTGNYEQYF
size: few; J: TRBJ1-2; V: TRBV9; D: -; DNA: TGTGCCAGCAGCGTAGGGCAGCTACAGCAAGGGTTCTATGGCTACACCTTC; CDR3: CASSVGQLQQGFYGYTF
size: many; J: TRBJ1-2; V: TRBV4-2; D: -; DNA: TGTGCCAGCAGCCAAAGCGGGGGGCTTTCCTATGGCTACACCTTC; CDR3: CASSQSGGLSYGYTF
size: few; J: TRBJ2-2; V: TRBV9; D: -; DNA: TGTGCCAGCAGCCGTCCCGGGGAGCTGTTTTTT; CDR3: CASSRPGELFF
size: -; J: TRBJ2-1; V: TRBV7-7; D: -; DNA: TGTGCTAGCAGTCGGGCAGGGATTTCGAATGAGCAGTTCTTC; CDR3: CASSRAGISNEQFF
size: -; J: TRBJ1-4; V: TRBV12-3/TRBV12-4; D: -; DNA: TGTGCCAGCACCACTGATCTTAGGGTTGGGAATGAAAAACTGTTTTTT; CDR3: CASTTDLRVGNEKLFF
size: many; J: TRBJ1-6; V: TRBV6-2/TRBV6-3; D: -; DNA: TGTGCCAGCAGCTACGACTGGCGTTCACCCCTCCACTTT; CDR3: CASSYDWRSPLHF
size: many; J: TRBJ2-7; V: TRBV9; D: -; DNA: TGTGCCAGCAGCGTAGGAGAAAGGTCCTACGAGCAGTACTTC; CDR3: CASSVGERSYEQYF
size: many; J: TRBJ2-3; V: TRBV7-2; D: TRBD2; DNA: TGTGCCAGCAGCTACCTAGCGGGAACGGGCACAGATACGCAGTATTTT; CDR3: CASSYLAGTGTDTQYF
size: -; J: TRBJ2-1; V: TRBV11-2; D: -; DNA: TGTGCCAGCAGCTTAGACGTCCGTGGGGCGCGGACCTACAATGAGCAGTTCTTC; CDR3: CASSLDVRGARTYNEQFF